A single sample is the source of the 32 T cell receptor beta chains below, sequenced in a study of T cells in Graves' hyperthyroidism and ophthalmopathy. Amplification of TCR beta CDR3 regions used RNA as the template. First-round RT-PCR targeting the TCR CDR3 was performed with the HTBI primer set. One entry per CDR3 protein, called by TCRdb with MiXCR from the multiplex PCR reads. The table records about 130,000 distinct CDR3 sequences, roughly a fifth of them present only once. The sequencing input was blood. The receptors were gathered from a woman aged 45-59 years with Graves' hyperthyroidism that later progressed to Graves' ophthalmopathy.

This rearrangement joins TRBV5-1 to TRBJ1-2; TRBD1 matches 9 bases. The ends lost 1 base at V and 8 bases at J; junction bases unmatched: 9. This CDR3 is 15 amino acids long. The germline gives CDR1 SGHRS, CDR2 YFSETQ. The chain's CDR3 is CASSLPPSGTGGYTF. For the CDR3, the DNA is TGCGCCAGCAGCTTGCCCCCCTCCGGGACAGGGGGCTACACCTTC.

This clonotype was counted many times. V usage is TRBV4-1 and J usage is TRBJ2-7; D gene unclear. The CDR3 length is 13 residues. V was clipped by 0 bases and J by 5 bases, with 8 bases between them. Germline V gene sequence: CDR1 MGHRA, CDR2 YSYEKL. The CDR3 reads CASSQDVEDEQYF. The CDR3 DNA sequence: TGCGCCAGCAGCCAAGATGTCGAGGACGAGCAGTACTTC.

This clonotype showed up many times. V gene TRBV7-3 combines with J gene TRBJ1-1; perhaps TRBD1 as D (5 bases). The CDR3 is 14 residues long. Trimming removed 9 bases at V and 1 base at J, with 15 bases between. The germline V gene has CDR1 SGHTA and CDR2 FQGTGA. The CDR3 DNA reads TGTGCCAGACGTCTGAGGGGATCGAACACTGAAGCTTTCTTT. It yields the protein CARRLRGSNTEAFF.

In this sample, this clonotype turned up a few times. The V call is TRBV6-1, the J call TRBJ1-6, with TRBD1 identical over 8 bases. The CDR3 length is 15 residues. Germline V gene lookup returns CDR1 MNHNS and CDR2 SASEGT. The trim removed 5 bases at V and 10 bases at J, leaving 10 bases unmatched. Written as DNA, the CDR3 is TGTGCCAGCAGTTCCGGGACAGGTGGGAGCTCACCCCTCCACTTT. This sequence encodes CASSSGTGGSSPLHF.

The table lists this clonotype with a few counts. V and J are TRBV6-2 or TRBV6-3 and TRBJ1-2, with D maybe TRBD1 (6 bases). Between the trimmed V and J ends, which lost 6 bases and 5 bases, there was a span of 13 bases. CDR3 length: 13 residues. In germline, CDR1 is MNHEY, CDR2 SVGEGT. The CDR3, as DNA: TGTGCCAGCAGCCCAGGACAGCGATATGGCTACACCTTC. It translates to CASSPGQRYGYTF.

This clonotype was seen more than once but under ten times. The rearrangement uses TRBV4-1 and TRBJ1-1; D is perhaps TRBD1 (6 bases). The germline CDR1 and CDR2 sequences are MGHRA and YSYEKL. The germline V and J ends were trimmed by 2 bases and 5 bases, with 27 bases remaining between them. The CDR3 covers 19 residues. CDR3 in DNA: TGCGCCAGCAGCCAACCCGCGGGGCGGAGGGGGAGTGTGGAGACTGAAGCTTTCTTT. Translated, it gives CASSQPAGRRGSVETEAFF.

There are many counts of this clonotype. This chain links TRBV24-1 with TRBJ2-1, with 13 bases that match TRBD2. Per the germline V gene, CDR1 is KGHDR and CDR2 is SFDVKD. This CDR3 region has 20 residues. With V trimmed by 7 bases and J by 8 bases, 22 bases remained unmatched. This CDR3 reads CATSPGTSGATVMLNHEQFF. DNA for the CDR3: TGTGCCACCAGCCCCGGGACTAGCGGGGCCACAGTCATGTTAAACCATGAGCAGTTCTTC.

The chain carries TRBV28 and TRBJ1-1; TRBD1 might be the D (5 bases). CDR3 length: 15 amino acids. Germline V lookup: CDR1 MDHEN, CDR2 SYDVKM. V lost 3 bases and J 5 bases, leaving 16 bases between the germline ends. CDR3 nucleotide sequence: TGTGCCAGCAGTTTTGGGACCGATGGGAAGACTGAAGCTTTCTTT. Amino acid sequence: CASSFGTDGKTEAFF.

The CDR3 coding sequence is TGTGCCAGCAGCTTTGTTGAAGAGACCCAGTACTTC. This sequence encodes CASSFVEETQYF. V is TRBV7-6 and J is TRBJ2-5, with D hard to call. The CDR3 has 12 amino acids. Germline V gene lookup returns CDR1 SGHVS and CDR2 FNYEAQ. V was pared by 3 bases and J by 3 bases, with 5 bases between.

A note on this clonotype: One base away lies a much larger clone, so this may be a sequencing read error. The chain is built from TRBV2 and TRBJ2-1; 9 bases are shared with TRBD2. The CDR3 consists of 17 residues. CDR1 and CDR2 (germline): SNHLY, FYNNEI. V shed 6 bases, J shed 1 base, and the junction held 10 bases outside the gene matches. The CDR3 bases are TGTGCCAGCAGATGGGTAGCGGGAGTAGCGTCCTACAATGAGCAGTTCTTC. Encoded protein: CASRWVAGVASYNEQFF.

Many counts were recorded for this clonotype. The chain has TRBV7-2 and TRBJ2-7, with a possible D match to TRBD2 (5 bases). Looked up from germline, CDR1 is SGHTA and CDR2 is FQGNSA. This CDR3 spans 15 amino acids. V was shortened by 0 bases and J by 6 bases, with 15 bases between the two germline ends. The CDR3 DNA follows: TGTGCCAGCAGCTTAGCGTTCGGGGTCCGCGGCGAGCAGTACTTC. Translating gives CASSLAFGVRGEQYF.

Note on this clonotype: A much more abundant neighbour one base away suggests this may be a read error. The J gene is TRBJ1-1, the V gene TRBV5-6; TRBD1 agrees at 7 bases. This CDR3 has 15 residues. CDR1 and CDR2 from the germline V gene are SGHDT and YYEEEE. V gave up 7 bases and J gave up 5 bases; unmatched junction bases: 14. DNA of the CDR3: TGTGCCAGCGGCTACAGGGGAGGTCGTAAGACTGAAGCTTTCTTT. This codes for CASGYRGGRKTEAFF.

This clonotype was counted only a few times. J is TRBJ1-1 and V is TRBV12-3 or TRBV12-4, with D possibly being TRBD1 (6 bases). The V and J ends lost 11 bases and 4 bases respectively, with 26 bases between them. The CDR3 covers 16 residues. For the CDR3, the DNA is TGTGCCGGCACTCATACGAGGGGGGCGCAGGGCACTGAAGCTTTCTTT. It specifies CAGTHTRGAQGTEAFF.

This clonotype was seen repeatedly, ten times or more. The rearrangement links TRBV20-1 to TRBJ2-1; D not resolved. The CDR3 sequence is 14 residues long. CDR1 is DFQATT and CDR2 is SNEGSKA in the germline V gene (reference sequence). The germline V and J ends were trimmed by 3 bases and 0 bases, with 9 bases remaining between them. The CDR3 DNA follows: TGCAGTGCTAGTAGTGGCAGCTCCTACAATGAGCAGTTCTTC. This translates into CSASSGSSYNEQFF.

The chain is built from TRBV10-2 and TRBJ1-5; D perhaps matches TRBD1 (5 bases). The ends were cut back, 1 base at V and 7 bases at J, with 5 bases in the middle. CDR1 is WSHSY, CDR2 SAAADI, per germline. The length of the CDR3 is 12 residues. CDR3 coding DNA: TGCGCCAGCAGTGAGTGGGGGCAGCCCCAGCATTTT. Its protein product is CASSEWGQPQHF.

This chain links TRBV20-1 with TRBJ1-5; D unclear. Germline V gene data show CDR1 as DFQATT and CDR2 as SNEGSKA (reference sequence). With 0 bases removed from V and 6 bases from J, the gap between germline ends came to 15 bases. CDR3 length equals 15 residues. Here the CDR3 reads CSARDQQGNSQPQHF. As DNA, the CDR3 is TGCAGTGCTAGAGACCAACAAGGGAATAGTCAGCCCCAGCATTTT.

This clonotype was seen more than once but under ten times. The J gene is TRBJ2-5, the V gene TRBV20-1; the D gene is possibly TRBD2 (6 bases). Trimming left V 6 bases short and J 5 bases short, with 13 bases between. Germline V gives CDR1 DFQATT, CDR2 SNEGSKA (reference sequence). The CDR3 is made up of 12 amino acids. The CDR3 is CSAHGDFETQYF. DNA for the CDR3: TGCAGTGCCCATGGGGACTTCGAGACCCAGTACTTC.

This clonotype occurred many times. This chain links TRBV20-1 with TRBJ2-7; 7 bases align to TRBD1. Germline lookup yields CDR1 DFQATT and CDR2 SNEGSKA (reference sequence). Losses at the gene ends were 2 bases for V and 3 bases for J; bases not matched to a gene: 7. The CDR3 runs 14 residues. The CDR3 is CSARRQGTDYEQYF. CDR3 DNA sequence: TGCAGTGCTAGAAGACAGGGCACTGACTACGAGCAGTACTTC.

This clonotype was observed a few times. The chain recombines TRBV11-2 with TRBJ1-2; no clear D. Deletions cut 3 bases from V and 8 bases from J, with 10 bases between. Germline values: CDR1 SGHAT, CDR2 FQNNGV. The CDR3 is made up of 12 amino acids. The CDR3 is CASSFHPGGYTF. The DNA for the CDR3 is TGTGCCAGCAGCTTTCACCCCGGCGGCTACACCTTC.

The CDR3 nucleotides are TGCAGTGCTAGAGGGGAGGTTAACTATGGCTACACCTTC. Translated, it gives CSARGEVNYGYTF. J is TRBJ1-2 and V is TRBV20-1, with unresolved D. Germline V gives CDR1 DFQATT, CDR2 SNEGSKA (reference sequence). Trimming removed 1 base at V and 1 base at J, with 7 bases between. This CDR3 is built from 13 residues.

This clonotype occurred many times. V is TRBV6-1 and J is TRBJ2-1, with D possibly matching TRBD2 (5 bases). Germline V gene lookup returns CDR1 MNHNS and CDR2 SASEGT. V lost 8 bases and J lost 0, with 8 bases in between. CDR3 length equals 13 residues. As DNA, the CDR3 is TGTGCCAGCGGGGAGCTCTCCTACAATGAGCAGTTCTTC. Residues: CASGELSYNEQFF.

This clonotype has ten or more counts. The chain uses TRBV6-1 and TRBJ2-1; no firm D call. V gave up 7 bases and J gave up 2 bases, with 18 bases separating them. Germline CDR1 is MNHNS and CDR2 is SASEGT. The CDR3 has 16 residues. CDR3 sequence: CASTLRMASTYNEQFF. CDR3 nucleotides: TGTGCCAGCACCCTTAGAATGGCTAGTACCTACAATGAGCAGTTCTTC.

Many counts were recorded for this clonotype. The chain couples TRBV28 to TRBJ1-1; tentative D call: TRBD1 (5 bases). The CDR3 has 14 residues. CDR1 is MDHEN and CDR2 is SYDVKM in the germline V gene. V lost 6 bases and J lost 1, with 12 bases in between. This CDR3 reads CASRWGGWNTEAFF. Here the CDR3 DNA reads TGTGCCAGCAGGTGGGGGGGTTGGAACACTGAAGCTTTCTTT.

This clonotype was recorded a few times. This chain links TRBV19 with TRBJ2-7; TRBD2 matches 7 bases. V gave up 3 bases and J gave up 6 bases; unmatched junction bases: 2. From germline, CDR1 is LNHDA and CDR2 SQIVND (reference sequence). The CDR3 sequence is 12 residues long. The CDR3, as DNA: TGTGCCAGTAGTATGCGGGGGATCGAGCAGTACTTC. Translating gives CASSMRGIEQYF.

V gene TRBV2 combines with J gene TRBJ1-2, with 10 bases aligning to TRBD1. The CDR3 extends over 16 amino acids. The ends lost 8 bases at V and 1 base at J; junction bases unmatched: 10. Germline CDR1 is SNHLY and CDR2 is FYNNEI. CDR3: CASQRETGGGNYGYTF. The CDR3 nucleotides read TGTGCCAGCCAAAGAGAGACAGGGGGCGGTAACTATGGCTACACCTTC.

This rearrangement joins TRBV7-8 to TRBJ2-1; 10 bases fit TRBD1. The CDR3 extends over 14 amino acids. J was trimmed by 9 bases and V by 3 bases; bases with no gene match: 5. Germline values: CDR1 SGHVS, CDR2 FQNEAQ. CDR3 sequence reads: CASSFGTGVGEQFF. The CDR3 DNA sequence: TGTGCCAGCAGCTTCGGGACAGGGGTCGGTGAGCAGTTCTTC. Using reference TRBV7-8 and TRBJ2-1 for the parts outside the CDR3, the full variable domain is GAGVSQSPRYKVAKRGQDVALRCDPISGHVSLFWYQQALGQGPEFLTYFQNEAQLDKSGLPSDRFFAERPEGSVSTLKIQRTQQEDSAVYLCASSFGTGVGEQFFGPGTRLTVL.

Turning to this clonotype: One base away lies a much larger clone, so this may be a sequencing read error. The chain links TRBV3-1 to TRBJ1-5; D unclear. CDR1 and CDR2 from the germline V gene are LGHDT and YNNKEL (reference sequence). V was shortened by 2 bases and J by 0 bases, with 5 bases between the two germline ends. This CDR3 has 14 amino acids. CDR3 in DNA: TGTGCCAGCAGCCAAAAGCTTAGCAATCAGCCCCAGCATTTT. It specifies CASSQKLSNQPQHF.

V is TRBV15 and J is TRBJ2-7; TRBD2 matches at 7 bases. V lost 0 bases and J lost 2; bases outside the gene matches: 1. The germline gives CDR1 LNHNV, CDR2 YYDKDF (reference sequence). The CDR3 is 14 residues long. CDR3 DNA sequence: TGTGCCACCAGCAGAGATGGGGGGGCCTACGAGCAGTACTTC. It yields the protein CATSRDGGAYEQYF.

The CDR3 here is CASSLQTSADTQYF. CDR3 DNA sequence: TGTGCCAGTAGTCTCCAGACTAGCGCAGATACGCAGTATTTT. This rearrangement joins TRBV19 to TRBJ2-3; 8 nucleotides align to TRBD2. The CDR3 covers 14 residues. Germline V gene data show CDR1 as LNHDA and CDR2 as SQIVND (reference sequence). J lost 4 bases, V lost 5 bases, and 5 bases had no gene match.

This clonotype was counted a few times. With a much larger clone just one base away, this may be a read error. The chain is built from TRBV11-2 and TRBJ1-1, with unresolved D. Trimming took off 2 bases at V and 1 base at J, with 2 bases between the two ends. Germline CDR1 and CDR2: SGHAT and FQNNGV. CDR3 length equals 12 residues. CDR3 amino acids: CASSLQNTEAFF. The DNA for the CDR3 is TGTGCCAGCAGCTTACAGAACACTGAAGCTTTCTTT.

This clonotype was detected many times. In nucleotides, the CDR3 is TGTGCCAGCAGCTTAACACCCATCCAAGAGACCCAGTACTTC. Protein product: CASSLTPIQETQYF. J is TRBJ2-5 and V is TRBV11-2; D remains unclear. The CDR3 runs to 14 residues. Germline CDR1 SGHAT, CDR2 FQNNGV. Between the trimmed V and J ends, which lost 2 bases and 1 base, there was a span of 8 bases.

This clonotype was recorded at least ten times. The rearrangement joins TRBV10-3 to TRBJ2-3, with TRBD2 matching over 8 bases. This CDR3 is built from 15 residues. Germline loops: CDR1 ENHRY, CDR2 SYGVKD. V gave up 3 bases and J gave up 10 bases; unmatched junction bases: 12. The CDR3 loop is CAISDSGNSEKAQYF. In DNA, the CDR3 is TGTGCCATCAGTGATAGCGGGAACTCTGAAAAGGCGCAGTATTTT.